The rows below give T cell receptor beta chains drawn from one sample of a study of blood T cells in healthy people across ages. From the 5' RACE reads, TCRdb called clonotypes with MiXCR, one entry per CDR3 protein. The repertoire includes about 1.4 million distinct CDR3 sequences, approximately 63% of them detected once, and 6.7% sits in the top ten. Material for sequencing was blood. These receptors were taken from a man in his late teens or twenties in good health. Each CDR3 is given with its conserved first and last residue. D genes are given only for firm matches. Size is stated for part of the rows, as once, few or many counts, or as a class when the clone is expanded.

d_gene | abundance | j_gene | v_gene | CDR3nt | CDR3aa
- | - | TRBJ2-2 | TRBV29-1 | TGCAGCGTTGAATGGCCAAACACCGGGGAGCTGTTTTTT | CSVEWPNTGELFF
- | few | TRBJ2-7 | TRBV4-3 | TGCGCCAGCAGCCAAGAATACGGGTCAACCTACGAGCAGTACTTC | CASSQEYGSTYEQYF
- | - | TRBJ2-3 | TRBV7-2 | TGTGCCAGCAGCTTCCTGTCGGGCACAGATACGCAGTATTTT | CASSFLSGTDTQYF
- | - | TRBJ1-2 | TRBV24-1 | TGTGCCACCAGTCCGTCCAGGGGCGATGGCTACACCTTC | CATSPSRGDGYTF
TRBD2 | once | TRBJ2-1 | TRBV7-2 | TGTGCCAGCAGCATGACTAGCGGGGGGCCCTCATACAATGAGCAGTTCTTC | CASSMTSGGPSYNEQFF
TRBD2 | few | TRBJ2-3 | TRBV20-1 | TGCAGTGCTAGTGTAGGGCTAGCGGGAGCAGATACGCAGTATTTT | CSASVGLAGADTQYF
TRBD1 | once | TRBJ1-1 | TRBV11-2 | TGTGCCAGCAGCTTTCCAGACAGGGCTGAAGCTTTCTTT | CASSFPDRAEAFF
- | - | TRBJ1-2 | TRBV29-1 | TGCAGCGCTGGAGGACGGGCTAACTATGGCTACACCTTC | CSAGGRANYGYTF
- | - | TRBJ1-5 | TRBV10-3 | TGTGCCATCAGTGAGTACGGGGGGAATCAGCCCCAGCATTTT | CAISEYGGNQPQHF
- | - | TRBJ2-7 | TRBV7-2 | TGTGCCAGCAGCTTCTGCACTTCGGGGGCACAACCGTACTTC | CASSFCTSGAQPYF
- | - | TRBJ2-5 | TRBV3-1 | TGTGCCAGCAGCCTCCCTGAGGGGACCCAGTACTTC | CASSLPEGTQYF
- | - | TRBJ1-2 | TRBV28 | TGTGCCAGCAGCACGGGACAACTTCTTTTCTATGGCTACACCTTC | CASSTGQLLFYGYTF
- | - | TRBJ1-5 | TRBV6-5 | TGTGCCAGCAGTTACAGCAGGGGCGGGAGACGTGGCAATCAGCCCCAGCATTTT | CASSYSRGGRRGNQPQHF
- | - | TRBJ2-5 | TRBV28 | TGTGCCAGCAGTTATTGGGACATTTCGCAAGAGACCCAGTACTTC | CASSYWDISQETQYF
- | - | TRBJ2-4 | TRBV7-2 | TGTGCCAGCAGCCCACAACGCGGTATTCAGTACTTC | CASSPQRGIQYF
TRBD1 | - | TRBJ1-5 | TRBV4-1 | TGCGCCAGCAGCCCACAGGGGGTACGCAATCAGCCCCAGCATTTT | CASSPQGVRNQPQHF
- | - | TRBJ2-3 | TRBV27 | TGCGCCAGCAGCTTGCAGGCAGGAGATACGCAGTATTTT | CASSLQAGDTQYF
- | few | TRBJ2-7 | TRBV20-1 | TGCAGTGCTAGGGGTCGGGGGCGCTACGAGCAGTACTTC | CSARGRGRYEQYF
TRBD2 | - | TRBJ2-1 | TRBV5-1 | TGCGCCAGCAGCCTCTCCGGGACTAGCAATGAGCAGTTCTTC | CASSLSGTSNEQFF
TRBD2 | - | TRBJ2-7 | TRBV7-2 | TGTGCCAGCAGCTTAGCGGGGACTAGCGGTTTAACCTACGAGCAGTACTTC | CASSLAGTSGLTYEQYF
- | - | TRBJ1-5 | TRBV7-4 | TGTGCCAGCAGCCTATTCAGAAATCAGCCCCAGCATTTT | CASSLFRNQPQHF
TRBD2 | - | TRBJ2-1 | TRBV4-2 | TGTGCCAGCAGCCCCCTCAGTCAGGGCGGGGGGGGCTTGGATGAGCAGTTCTTC | CASSPLSQGGGGLDEQFF
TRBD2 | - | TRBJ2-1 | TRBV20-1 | TGCAGTGCTGGGGGCTGGAATTTGCGGGAGGGCTCCTACAATGAGCAGTTCTTC | CSAGGWNLREGSYNEQFF
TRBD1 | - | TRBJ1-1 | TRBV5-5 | TGTGCCAGCAGCGTCGCCCCTGGGACAGTTGAAGCTTTCTTT | CASSVAPGTVEAFF
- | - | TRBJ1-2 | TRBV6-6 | TGTGCCAGCAGTTTGTACAGGTTCGGCTATGGCTACACCTTC | CASSLYRFGYGYTF
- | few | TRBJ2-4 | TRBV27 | TGTGCCAGCACCCCAGGTAGGGGGGGCATTCAGTACTTC | CASTPGRGGIQYF